The 15 T cell receptor beta chains listed next were all sequenced from one sample in a study of shared clonotypes between healthy human individuals. Profiling relied on immunoSEQ multiplex PCR, and the TCRdb table lists in-frame clones only, not all of them. The table shows 2 million to 2.5 million clones, with approximately 96% occurring only once. Specimen: naive CD4+ T cells sorted from blood. This sample's subset: CD45RA+ positively selected. These receptors were taken from a man younger than 35 in good health.

This chain joins TRBV29-1 and TRBJ2-5, with 9 bases identical to TRBD2. The CDR3 extends over 14 amino acids. The J segment lost 5 bases and the V segment lost 5 bases, leaving 9 bases of the junction unmatched. Germline CDR1 reads SQVTM; CDR2 reads ANQGSEA. The CDR3 nucleotides read TGCAGCGTTTGGCGGGAGGGCCTAGGCGAGACCCAGTACTTC. The encoded protein is CSVWREGLGETQYF. The full variable domain, rest sourced from reference TRBV29-1 and TRBJ2-5, is SAVISQKPSRDICQRGTSLTIQCQVDSQVTMMFWYRQQPGQSLTLIATANQGSEATYESGFVIDKFPISRPNLTFSTLTVSNMSPEDSSIYLCSVWREGLGETQYFGPGTRLLVL.

The chain uses TRBV6-5 and TRBJ1-3; maybe TRBD1 (5 bases). V was trimmed by 5 bases and J by 0 bases, leaving 11 bases between them. This CDR3 contains 15 residues. The germline gives CDR1 MNHEY, CDR2 SVGAGI. The CDR3 coding sequence is TGTGCCAGCAGTGCAACCGGGACCTCTGGAAACACCATATATTTT. This sequence encodes CASSATGTSGNTIYF.

The J gene is TRBJ1-4, the V gene TRBV5-1, with unresolved D. Germline-derived CDR1 and CDR2 are SGHRS and YFSETQ. This CDR3 is built from 14 residues. V was pared by 0 bases and J by 8 bases, with 11 bases between. The CDR3 nucleotides are TGCGCCAGCAGCTTGGGTCAGTTCCGGGAAAAACTGTTTTTT. It encodes CASSLGQFREKLFF.

The J gene is TRBJ1-6, the V gene TRBV6-6; TRBD1 aligns across 7 bases. CDR1 is MNHNY and CDR2 is SVGAGI in the germline V gene (reference sequence). J lost 9 bases, V lost 4 bases, and 6 bases had no gene match. The CDR3 contains 14 residues. The chain's CDR3 is CASSSQGVGSPLHF. CDR3 nucleotide sequence: TGTGCCAGCAGTTCCCAGGGGGTAGGTTCACCCCTCCACTTT.

This clone was seen only a few times. The chain employs TRBV29-1 and TRBJ1-2; no clear D gene. V was shortened by 4 bases and J by 0 bases, with 9 bases between the two germline ends. The CDR3 spans 13 residues. Germline lookup yields CDR1 SQVTM and CDR2 ANQGSEA. CDR3 protein: CSVGNSANYGYTF. The CDR3 DNA follows: TGCAGCGTTGGGAACAGCGCTAACTATGGCTACACCTTC. Full variable domain (remainder filled in from reference TRBV29-1 and TRBJ1-2): SAVISQKPSRDICQRGTSLTIQCQVDSQVTMMFWYRQQPGQSLTLIATANQGSEATYESGFVIDKFPISRPNLTFSTLTVSNMSPEDSSIYLCSVGNSANYGYTFGSGTRLTVV.

The V and J genes are TRBV19 and TRBJ1-1; D is uncertain. The CDR3 sequence is 13 residues long. The V and J ends lost 3 bases and 4 bases respectively, with 9 bases between them. The germline V gene encodes CDR1 LNHDA and CDR2 SQIVND (reference sequence). For the CDR3, the DNA is TGTGCCAGTAGTATCCGGGCCGCCACTGAAGCTTTCTTT. It encodes CASSIRAATEAFF.

The gene calls are TRBV28 and TRBJ2-3; TRBD2 aligns across 13 bases. The germline gives CDR1 MDHEN, CDR2 SYDVKM. V was pared by 3 bases and J by 8 bases, with 8 bases of the junction left unmatched. The CDR3 has 16 residues. The DNA of the CDR3 is TGTGCCAGCAGTTTCCCTGGACTAGCGGGAGTTGGTACGCAGTATTTT. Translating it yields CASSFPGLAGVGTQYF. The full variable domain, rest sourced from reference TRBV28 and TRBJ2-3, is DVKVTQSSRYLVKRTGEKVFLECVQDMDHENMFWYRQDPGLGLRLIYFSYDVKMKEKGDIPEGYSVSREKKERFSLILESASTNQTSMYLCASSFPGLAGVGTQYFGPGTRLTVL.

The rearrangement joins TRBV11-2 to TRBJ2-2; TRBD1 aligns across 10 bases. The CDR3 extends over 16 amino acids. The germline V gene has CDR1 SGHAT and CDR2 FQNNGV. V lost 3 bases to trimming and J lost 4 bases; unmatched junction nucleotides: 5. The CDR3 nucleotides are TGTGCCAGCAGCTTTGGGACAGGGGTAGGCACCGGGGAGCTGTTTTTT. As protein: CASSFGTGVGTGELFF.

This chain links TRBV9 with TRBJ2-1; 9 nucleotides line up with TRBD1. The CDR3 totals 16 residues. Germline loops: CDR1 SGDLS, CDR2 YYNGEE. Trimming removed 4 bases from V and 3 bases from J; junction bases left unmatched: 8. The CDR3 protein is CASSPRETGGYNEQFF. The DNA of the CDR3 is TGTGCCAGCAGCCCCCGAGAGACAGGGGGCTACAATGAGCAGTTCTTC.

V gene TRBV5-1 combines with J gene TRBJ2-7; 9 nucleotides align to TRBD2. Germline CDR1 and CDR2: SGHRS and YFSETQ. V was pared by 1 base and J by 0 bases, with 11 bases of the junction left unmatched. The length of the CDR3 is 18 residues. CDR3 amino acids: CASSLMGLALASSYEQYF. CDR3 bases: TGCGCCAGCAGCTTGATGGGACTAGCTCTCGCGAGCTCCTACGAGCAGTACTTC.

This chain links TRBV19 with TRBJ1-5; 7 bases align to TRBD1. CDR1 is LNHDA and CDR2 is SQIVND in the germline V gene (reference sequence). V dropped 4 bases and J dropped 1; count of bases not matched to a gene: 7. The CDR3 covers 16 residues. The CDR3 here is CASSSGQARSNQPQHF. The CDR3 DNA is TGTGCCAGTAGTAGCGGACAGGCCCGGAGCAATCAGCCCCAGCATTTT.

The chain couples TRBV4-1 to TRBJ1-5, with D unresolved. Germline loops: CDR1 MGHRA, CDR2 YSYEKL. V was shortened by 0 bases and J by 4 bases, with 13 bases between the two germline ends. The CDR3 runs 16 residues. The CDR3 nucleotides are TGCGCCAGCAGCCAAGAGTATAGGGCCCTAAATCAGCCCCAGCATTTT. The encoded protein is CASSQEYRALNQPQHF.

This chain connects TRBV28 to TRBJ1-2; 7 nucleotides agree with TRBD1. V was clipped by 8 bases and J by 0 bases; unmatched bases: 9. The CDR3 length is 15 residues. CDR1 and CDR2 (germline): MDHEN, SYDVKM. The CDR3 DNA reads TGTGCCAGCGCCTCCGGGACAGTCACTAACTATGGCTACACCTTC. This encodes CASASGTVTNYGYTF.

The chain has TRBV28 and TRBJ2-1; tentatively, D is TRBD2 (6 bases). The CDR3 runs 15 residues. V was pared by 5 bases and J by 6 bases, with 17 bases between. Germline V gene lookup returns CDR1 MDHEN and CDR2 SYDVKM. The chain's CDR3 is CASSPPGPGGNEQFF. The CDR3 coding sequence is TGTGCCAGCAGTCCCCCGGGCCCCGGGGGCAATGAGCAGTTCTTC.

The chain combines TRBV28 with TRBJ1-2; 7 bases map to TRBD1. CDR1 is MDHEN and CDR2 is SYDVKM in the germline V gene. J lost 4 bases, V lost 4 bases, and 9 bases had no gene match. CDR3 length: 15 amino acids. The CDR3 sequence is CASSSYQGVVYGYTF. CDR3 DNA sequence: TGTGCCAGCAGTTCGTATCAGGGGGTGGTCTATGGCTACACCTTC.